The TCR beta chain described here comes from a study of T cells in Graves' hyperthyroidism and ophthalmopathy. Findings and limits, study-wide: Using 13 V-J features, a model discriminated ophthalmopathy from stable hyperthyroidism.

In the case of this clonotype: Antigen specificity is unknown.

The authors took PBMCs from 8 to 10 ml fresh peripheral blood. The investigators amplified TCR beta CDR3 regions from RNA transcripts. In the first-round RT-PCR of the TCR CDR3, the HTBI primer set was used. TCRdb independently ran MiXCR on the multiplex PCR reads; one entry per CDR3 protein. The sample gives roughly 530,000 distinct CDR3 sequences, 15% to 20% of which show up once; about 16% is in the top ten. The sequencing sample was made of blood. The sequence was collected from a woman between 18 and 29 years old with Graves' ophthalmopathy.

DNA for the CDR3: TGTGCCAGCAGTCGGACACTCAATGAGCAGTTCTTC. Amino acid sequence: CASSRTLNEQFF. The chain is built from TRBV27 and TRBJ2-1, with D perhaps TRBD1 (5 bases). Trimming took 5 bases from V and 6 from J, leaving 8 bases between them. The CDR3 loop spans 12 amino acids. Per the germline V gene, CDR1 is MNHEY and CDR2 is SMNVEV (reference sequence).